This entry concerns a single T cell receptor (beta chain). The method was immunoSEQ multiplex PCR; TCRdb's version includes in-frame clones alone and lacks a portion of them. The sample yields around 200,000 clones, over 85% seen once. The source of the sample is a study of shared clonotypes between healthy human individuals. Trimming cost V 6 bases and J 5 bases; bases outside gene matches: 18. From germline, CDR1 is MNHNS and CDR2 SASEGT. This CDR3 has 19 residues. The material sequenced was naive CD4+ T cells sorted from blood. Subset noted: CD45RA+ positively selected. The chain is built from TRBV6-1 and TRBJ2-7, with 14 nucleotides matching TRBD2. This receptor was obtained from a woman in her thirties in good health. This CDR3 reads CASSESFYGLAGGKNEQYF. For the CDR3, the DNA is TGTGCCAGCAGCGAATCTTTTTACGGACTAGCGGGAGGCAAAAACGAGCAGTACTTC.